Listed below are T cell receptor beta chains from one sample, sequenced in a study of vaccination effects on CD4 cells after COVID-19. This table comes from immunoSEQ multiplex PCR, and its TCRdb copy is limited to in-frame clones, with some not included. This table has some 61,000 clones, around four fifths appearing once. Their antigens remain unidentified. The source material was CD4+ T cells from PBMCs cultured with HCoV-OC43 spike peptides, sampled after COVID-19 vaccination. All receptors derive from a human donor who received a COVID-19 vaccine. Each CDR3 is given with its conserved first and last residue. Each record gives: CDR3 length, D gene, J gene, V gene, clone size, CDR3 DNA, CDR3 protein. D genes are given only for firm matches. Not all rows give a size; the values are once, few, many and, for expanded clones, a class.

21 | TRBD1 | TRBJ1-1 | TRBV18 | . | TGTGCCAGCTCACCATTCAGGGGGGGCCTAACCTACATAGGATGGAACACTGAAGCTTTCTTT | CASSPFRGGLTYIGWNTEAFF
17 | . | TRBJ1-5 | TRBV6-2/TRBV6-3 | once | TGTGCCAGCAGTTACTCGAGGGTAGGGGCTAGCAATCAGCCCCAGCATTTT | CASSYSRVGASNQPQHF
15 | TRBD1 | TRBJ1-4 | TRBV11-1 | few | TGTGCCAGCAGCTTAGGGACAGGGGACGGAGAAAAACTGTTTTTT | CASSLGTGDGEKLFF
16 | TRBD1 | TRBJ1-2 | TRBV5-6 | . | TGTGCCAGCAGCTCCTTTCACTTGACAGGGGGTGCAGGCTACACCTTC | CASSSFHLTGGAGYTF
15 | TRBD2 | TRBJ2-1 | TRBV7-9 | . | TGTGCCAGCAGCTTACTAGCGGGGTCTTACAATGAGCAGTTCTTC | CASSLLAGSYNEQFF
15 | TRBD1 | TRBJ1-6 | TRBV27 | . | TGTGCCAGCAGACCCGTACCGTCCACCGGGACAGGGTTAGACTTT | CASRPVPSTGTGLDF
13 | TRBD1 | TRBJ2-1 | TRBV5-1 | . | TGCGCCAGCAGTCCCGACAGGGCCATTGAGCAGTTCTTC | CASSPDRAIEQFF
15 | . | TRBJ2-4 | TRBV2 | . | TGTGCCAGCACCGAACAAAGCGGGGCCAAAAACATTCAGTACTTC | CASTEQSGAKNIQYF
15 | . | TRBJ1-4 | TRBV6-5 | . | TGTGCCAGCAGTCGTACAGGGAAGGCTAATGAAAAACTGTTTTTT | CASSRTGKANEKLFF
14 | . | TRBJ1-2 | TRBV7-9 | . | TGTGCCAGCAGCTTGCAACAGGGAGGGGATGGCTACACCTTC | CASSLQQGGDGYTF
13 | . | TRBJ2-5 | TRBV12-3/TRBV12-4 | . | TGTGCCAGCAGAAGGGGCGCAGTGGAGACCCAGTACTTC | CASRRGAVETQYF
14 | . | TRBJ1-6 | TRBV5-1 | . | TGCGCCAGCAGCTCAGATTACCTTAATTCACCCCTCCACTTT | CASSSDYLNSPLHF
15 | . | TRBJ2-1 | TRBV18 | once | TGTGCCAGCTCACTGCTGACAGTCGACTACAATGAGCAGTTCTTC | CASSLLTVDYNEQFF
15 | TRBD1 | TRBJ1-2 | TRBV4-1 | . | TGCGCCAGCAGCCGCATCCGACAGGGGAACTATGGCTACACCTTC | CASSRIRQGNYGYTF
13 | TRBD2 | TRBJ2-5 | TRBV7-9 | . | TGTGCCAGCAAGCGGGGCCAACAAGAGACCCAGTACTTC | CASKRGQQETQYF
14 | . | TRBJ2-2 | TRBV4-1 | few | TGCGCCAGCAGCCAAGCGGGACGGAGAGGGGAGCTGTTTTTT | CASSQAGRRGELFF
14 | . | TRBJ1-6 | TRBV19 | . | TGTGCCAGTAAGATACACGGGTATAATTCACCCCTCCACTTT | CASKIHGYNSPLHF
13 | TRBD2 | TRBJ2-5 | TRBV24-1 | . | TGTGCCACCAGCTCGGGAGGCGCAGAGACCCAGTACTTC | CATSSGGAETQYF
13 | TRBD1 | TRBJ2-1 | TRBV7-2 | . | TGTGCCAGCAGCACGGACAGGAACAATGAGCAGTTCTTC | CASSTDRNNEQFF
15 | TRBD2 | TRBJ2-5 | TRBV7-2 | . | TGTGCCAGCAGCCAGGGACTAGCGGGGCAAGAGACCCAGTACTTC | CASSQGLAGQETQYF
17 | . | TRBJ2-1 | TRBV27 | . | TGTGCCAGCAGTTTACCACCACTAGGTCTCCCAACAAATGAGCAGTTCTTC | CASSLPPLGLPTNEQFF
18 | . | TRBJ1-3 | TRBV3-1/TRBV3-2 | . | TGTGCCAGCAGCCAAGAGGGTTTGACGGGCCTTTCTGGAAACACCATATATTTT | CASSQEGLTGLSGNTIYF
18 | TRBD2 | TRBJ2-4 | TRBV4-3 | once | TGCGCCAGCAGCCAAGCGTATGGGACTAGCGGGGGGAAAAACATTCAGTACTTC | CASSQAYGTSGGKNIQYF
16 | . | TRBJ2-2 | TRBV6-6 | few | TGTGCCAGCAGTTATCCGCCGGGGTGGGACACCGGGGAGCTGTTTTTT | CASSYPPGWDTGELFF
14 | . | TRBJ2-3 | TRBV7-2 | . | TGTGCCAGCAGCTCGTACCTAAACACAGATACGCAGTATTTT | CASSSYLNTDTQYF
14 | . | TRBJ1-2 | TRBV6-1 | . | TGTGCCAGCAGTGAGGGTTGGGGAATCTATGGCTACACCTTC | CASSEGWGIYGYTF
13 | . | TRBJ1-1 | TRBV18 | few | TGTGCCAGCTCATCGCCGGGCAACACTGAAGCTTTCTTT | CASSSPGNTEAFF
15 | TRBD1 | TRBJ2-2 | TRBV18 | . | TGTGCCAGCACCGACGGGACAGGGTTGGCCGGGGAGCTGTTTTTT | CASTDGTGLAGELFF
13 | . | TRBJ2-4 | TRBV10-1 | . | TGCGCCAGCAGTGAGGGCGGTCCGGGCATTCAGTACTTC | CASSEGGPGIQYF
14 | TRBD1 | TRBJ2-3 | TRBV30 | few | TGTGCCTGGAGCAATGGACAGGGGGGAGATACGCAGTATTTT | CAWSNGQGGDTQYF
15 | . | TRBJ1-1 | TRBV27 | . | TGTGCCAGCAGTGAGCCGGGATCCATGAACACTGAAGCTTTCTTT | CASSEPGSMNTEAFF
14 | . | TRBJ1-5 | TRBV28 | . | TGTGCCAGCAGTCTCTACAGGTCCTTTCAGCCCCAGCATTTT | CASSLYRSFQPQHF
14 | . | TRBJ2-2 | TRBV9 | few | TGTGCCAGCAGCGAGAGGACGAACACCGGGGAGCTGTTTTTT | CASSERTNTGELFF
14 | . | TRBJ1-5 | TRBV5-5 | . | TGTGCCAGCAGCCCCACAGAAGACAATCAGCCCCAGCATTTT | CASSPTEDNQPQHF
18 | TRBD1 | TRBJ1-5 | TRBV7-2 | . | TGTGCCAGCAGTTACCGTACGGGTACAGGGGGCGAGAATCAGCCCCAGCATTTT | CASSYRTGTGGENQPQHF
14 | . | TRBJ1-2 | TRBV5-1 | . | TGCGCCAGCAGCTTGGACAGCTTTAACTATGGCTACACCTTC | CASSLDSFNYGYTF
16 | TRBD2 | TRBJ2-3 | TRBV5-4 | few | TGTGCCAGCAGCCTCCTTAGCGGGGGGCGCACAGATACGCAGTATTTT | CASSLLSGGRTDTQYF
15 | . | TRBJ1-1 | TRBV5-1 | . | TGCGCCAGCAGCTTGGCGCTGGGGGGGAACACTGAAGCTTTCTTT | CASSLALGGNTEAFF
15 | TRBD2 | TRBJ2-3 | TRBV6-5 | . | TGTGCCAGCAGTCACCTAGCGGGGGGAGGGGATACGCAGTATTTT | CASSHLAGGGDTQYF
13 | . | TRBJ1-5 | TRBV18 | once | TGTGCCAGCTCACCAGGGCGCAATCAGCCCCAGCATTTT | CASSPGRNQPQHF
14 | . | TRBJ1-2 | TRBV4-3 | . | TGCGCCAGCAGCCAAGACTATAGTAACTATGGCTACACCTTC | CASSQDYSNYGYTF
16 | . | TRBJ1-3 | TRBV28 | . | TGTGCCAGCAGTAATCCGATCGGGGCCTCTGGAAACACCATATATTTT | CASSNPIGASGNTIYF
15 | TRBD1 | TRBJ1-1 | TRBV11-2 | . | TGTGCCAGCACCCTAACGGCAGGGGGGAATACTGAAGCTTTCTTT | CASTLTAGGNTEAFF
13 | TRBD1 | TRBJ1-1 | TRBV7-9 | . | TGTGCCAGCAGCTTCCTGACAGGGACTGAAGCTTTCTTT | CASSFLTGTEAFF
16 | TRBD2 | TRBJ2-1 | TRBV3-1/TRBV3-2 | few | TGTGCCAGCAGCCAAGGAGCTAGCGGGGGGATCGGTGAGCAGTTCTTC | CASSQGASGGIGEQFF
12 | . | TRBJ1-1 | TRBV27 | . | TGTGCCAGCACTCCTAGGAATGGTGAAGCTTTCTTT | CASTPRNGEAFF
16 | TRBD1 | TRBJ1-4 | TRBV6-6 | . | TGTGCCACGATGGACAGGGGGCGACTGGGTAATGAAAAACTGTTTTTT | CATMDRGRLGNEKLFF
16 | . | TRBJ2-3 | TRBV4-1 | . | TGCGCCAGCAAACAGGACGAGAATTTGGTTTCAGATACGCAGTATTTT | CASKQDENLVSDTQYF
13 | . | TRBJ2-3 | TRBV3-1/TRBV3-2 | . | TGTGCCAGCAGCCTCCACGGAGCAGATACGCAGTATTTT | CASSLHGADTQYF
18 | . | TRBJ1-2 | TRBV19 | . | TGTGCCAGTAGTATTCGACAGGACTGGGTTACAGGAGAGGTTGGCTACACCTTC | CASSIRQDWVTGEVGYTF
15 | TRBD1 | TRBJ1-2 | TRBV3-1/TRBV3-2 | . | TGTGCCAGCAGCCCCAGACAGGGGGCTGACTATGGCTACACCTTC | CASSPRQGADYGYTF
14 | . | TRBJ2-5 | TRBV28 | . | TGTGCCAGCAGGGGTGGGATTGCATTAGGTCGTCTTTACTTC | CASRGGIALGRLYF
16 | TRBD2 | TRBJ2-1 | TRBV5-6 | once | TGTGCCAGCAGCCGGACGACTAGCGGGGGAAACAATGAGCAGTTCTTC | CASSRTTSGGNNEQFF
14 | TRBD2 | TRBJ2-3 | TRBV24-1 | few | TGTGCCATCGGGAGCGGGGGACGGGCAGATACGCAGTATTTT | CAIGSGGRADTQYF
15 | TRBD1 | TRBJ2-1 | TRBV7-2 | . | TGTGCCAGCAGCCCGGACAGGGGTCGATACAATGAGCAGTTCTTC | CASSPDRGRYNEQFF
15 | . | TRBJ1-6 | TRBV6-5 | . | TGTGCCAGCAGTTTCAGGGGCCCCATGAATTCACCCCTCCACTTT | CASSFRGPMNSPLHF
12 | . | TRBJ2-5 | TRBV2 | few | TGTGCCAGCAGGAGGGCGGAAGAGACCCAGTACTTC | CASRRAEETQYF
13 | . | TRBJ1-1 | TRBV29-1 | . | TGCAGCGCCGGAGGGGGGATGAACACTGAAGCTTTCTTT | CSAGGGMNTEAFF